This passage covers 22 T cell receptor beta chains from one sample sequenced in a study of T cells expressing NK-cell markers. For each CDR3 protein, TCRdb gives one entry from its re-call of the 5' RACE reads, without DNA. This table lists 400,000 to 550,000 distinct CDR3 sequences. The sequenced sample was blood T cells: a sorted CD56 or NKG2C T cell subset, CD4+ or CD8+ T cells, or bulk PBMC T cells (not recorded which). These receptors came from a woman between 18 and 69 years old in good health.

The rearrangement links TRBV5-1 to TRBJ2-5; absent DNA, TCRdb's TRBD1 call cannot be checked. This CDR3 has 15 residues. The germline CDR1 and CDR2 sequences are SGHRS and YFSETQ. The chain's CDR3 is CASRRTVRGEETQYF.

The genes are TRBV20-1 and TRBJ1-6. The CDR3 runs 14 residues. The V gene's germline CDR1 is DFQATT and CDR2 SNEGSKA (reference sequence). The CDR3 region is CSAVGPLYNSPLHF.

The chain couples TRBV20-1 to TRBJ2-5; TCRdb calls TRBD2, which cannot be checked without DNA. Germline V CDR1 and CDR2: DFQATT, SNEGSKA (reference sequence). There are 16 residues in the CDR3. CDR3 region: CSARETSGSGYRTQYF.

CDR3 protein: CSATDTHYQPQHF. The J gene is TRBJ1-5, the V gene TRBV20-1. This CDR3 has 13 amino acids. CDR1 is DFQATT, CDR2 SNEGSKA, per germline (reference sequence).

The genes are TRBV5-1 and TRBJ1-1. Germline lookup yields CDR1 SGHRS and CDR2 YFSETQ. The CDR3 spans 14 residues. CDR3 amino acids: CASSLRRGNTGAFF. Supplemented by reference TRBV5-1 and TRBJ1-1, the full variable domain reads KAGVTQTPRYLIKTRGQQVTLSCSPISGHRSVSWYQQTPGQGLQFLFEYFSETQRNKGNFPGRFSGRQFSNSRSEMNVSTLELGDSALYLCASSLRRGNTGAFFGQGTRLTVV.

V is TRBV29-1 and J is TRBJ1-2. This CDR3 has 14 residues. CDR1 is SQVTM, CDR2 ANQGSEA, per germline. CDR3 sequence: CSVERKAPNYGYTF.

This CDR3 is CASSATSTDTQYF. This rearrangement joins TRBV9 to TRBJ2-3. This CDR3 has 13 amino acids. CDR1 is SGDLS, CDR2 YYNGEE, per germline.

This chain connects TRBV15 to TRBJ2-3; the TRBD1 assignment by TCRdb is unverifiable without DNA. The CDR3 sequence is 14 residues long. CDR1 and CDR2 (germline): LNHNV, YYDKDF (reference sequence). CDR3: CATSRGQSSDTQYF.

This chain links TRBV29-1 with TRBJ2-7; absent DNA, TCRdb's TRBD1 call cannot be checked. CDR1 SQVTM and CDR2 ANQGSEA come from the germline V gene. This CDR3 region has 15 residues. Here the CDR3 reads CSVEDLQAGVSEQYF.

CDR3: CASSWLRTSGRETQYF. The chain uses TRBV6-5 and TRBJ2-5; the TCRdb call, TRBD2, lacks DNA for checking. Looked up from germline, CDR1 is MNHEY and CDR2 is SVGAGI. This CDR3 is built from 16 residues.

The V and J genes are TRBV6-5 and TRBJ2-2. The CDR3 totals 17 residues. CDR1 is MNHEY, CDR2 SVGAGI, per germline. CDR3 protein: CASSYRLAETNSGELFF.

This clonotype shows up as large by frequency. The chain has TRBV12-3 or TRBV12-4 and TRBJ2-7; TCRdb proposes TRBD2, but this gene call is untestable without DNA. CDR3 length: 14 residues. CDR3 protein: CASSSVGLYYEQYF.

The rearrangement uses TRBV30 and TRBJ1-2. The CDR3 length is 13 residues. Germline CDR1 and CDR2: GTSNPN and SVGIG (reference sequence). The CDR3 protein is CAWSPAEGYGYTF.

This chain uses TRBV28 with TRBJ2-7; absent DNA, TCRdb's TRBD1 call cannot be checked. CDR1 and CDR2 (germline): MDHEN, SYDVKM. CDR3 length: 14 amino acids. CDR3 residues: CASNRGFGPLEQYF.

The rearrangement uses TRBV12-3 or TRBV12-4 and TRBJ2-3; the TRBD1 assignment by TCRdb is unverifiable without DNA. The CDR3 sequence is 15 residues long. Here the CDR3 reads CASSPSGGSTDTQYF.

This chain connects TRBV20-1 to TRBJ2-1; TCRdb picks TRBD2, but there is no DNA to check that call. Per germline, CDR1 DFQATT and CDR2 SNEGSKA (reference sequence). CDR3 length: 15 residues. The CDR3 is CSARFASGRINEQFF.

This rearrangement joins TRBV12-3 or TRBV12-4 to TRBJ2-3; there is no DNA to check the TCRdb D call of TRBD1. The CDR3 spans 13 residues. This chain's CDR3 is CASSWDGRDTQYF.

The chain employs TRBV7-2 and TRBJ2-1; no DNA is available, so the TRBD2 call from TCRdb remains unchecked. This CDR3 has 17 residues. Germline CDR1 reads SGHTA; CDR2 reads FQGNSA. The CDR3 loop is CASSSGRGTARYNEQFF.

The chain carries TRBV12-3 or TRBV12-4 and TRBJ1-5. CDR3 length: 13 residues. CDR3: CASSSGGDQPQHF.

The chain has TRBV6-5 and TRBJ2-3; TCRdb reports TRBD2, a call that lacks DNA to check it against. Germline loops: CDR1 MNHEY, CDR2 SVGAGI. The CDR3 is made up of 16 amino acids. Here the CDR3 reads CASSYSLAGGTDTQYF.

The rearrangement links TRBV18 to TRBJ2-3. Germline V gene data show CDR1 as KGHSH and CDR2 as LQKENI. The CDR3 sequence is 17 residues long. This CDR3 reads CASSRQKLLFSTDTQYF.

The V call is TRBV4-3, the J call TRBJ1-5; TCRdb's D call of TRBD1 is untestable without DNA. The CDR3 loop spans 13 amino acids. Germline-derived CDR1 and CDR2 are LGHNA and YSLEER. CDR3 region: CASSQERGYTEHF.